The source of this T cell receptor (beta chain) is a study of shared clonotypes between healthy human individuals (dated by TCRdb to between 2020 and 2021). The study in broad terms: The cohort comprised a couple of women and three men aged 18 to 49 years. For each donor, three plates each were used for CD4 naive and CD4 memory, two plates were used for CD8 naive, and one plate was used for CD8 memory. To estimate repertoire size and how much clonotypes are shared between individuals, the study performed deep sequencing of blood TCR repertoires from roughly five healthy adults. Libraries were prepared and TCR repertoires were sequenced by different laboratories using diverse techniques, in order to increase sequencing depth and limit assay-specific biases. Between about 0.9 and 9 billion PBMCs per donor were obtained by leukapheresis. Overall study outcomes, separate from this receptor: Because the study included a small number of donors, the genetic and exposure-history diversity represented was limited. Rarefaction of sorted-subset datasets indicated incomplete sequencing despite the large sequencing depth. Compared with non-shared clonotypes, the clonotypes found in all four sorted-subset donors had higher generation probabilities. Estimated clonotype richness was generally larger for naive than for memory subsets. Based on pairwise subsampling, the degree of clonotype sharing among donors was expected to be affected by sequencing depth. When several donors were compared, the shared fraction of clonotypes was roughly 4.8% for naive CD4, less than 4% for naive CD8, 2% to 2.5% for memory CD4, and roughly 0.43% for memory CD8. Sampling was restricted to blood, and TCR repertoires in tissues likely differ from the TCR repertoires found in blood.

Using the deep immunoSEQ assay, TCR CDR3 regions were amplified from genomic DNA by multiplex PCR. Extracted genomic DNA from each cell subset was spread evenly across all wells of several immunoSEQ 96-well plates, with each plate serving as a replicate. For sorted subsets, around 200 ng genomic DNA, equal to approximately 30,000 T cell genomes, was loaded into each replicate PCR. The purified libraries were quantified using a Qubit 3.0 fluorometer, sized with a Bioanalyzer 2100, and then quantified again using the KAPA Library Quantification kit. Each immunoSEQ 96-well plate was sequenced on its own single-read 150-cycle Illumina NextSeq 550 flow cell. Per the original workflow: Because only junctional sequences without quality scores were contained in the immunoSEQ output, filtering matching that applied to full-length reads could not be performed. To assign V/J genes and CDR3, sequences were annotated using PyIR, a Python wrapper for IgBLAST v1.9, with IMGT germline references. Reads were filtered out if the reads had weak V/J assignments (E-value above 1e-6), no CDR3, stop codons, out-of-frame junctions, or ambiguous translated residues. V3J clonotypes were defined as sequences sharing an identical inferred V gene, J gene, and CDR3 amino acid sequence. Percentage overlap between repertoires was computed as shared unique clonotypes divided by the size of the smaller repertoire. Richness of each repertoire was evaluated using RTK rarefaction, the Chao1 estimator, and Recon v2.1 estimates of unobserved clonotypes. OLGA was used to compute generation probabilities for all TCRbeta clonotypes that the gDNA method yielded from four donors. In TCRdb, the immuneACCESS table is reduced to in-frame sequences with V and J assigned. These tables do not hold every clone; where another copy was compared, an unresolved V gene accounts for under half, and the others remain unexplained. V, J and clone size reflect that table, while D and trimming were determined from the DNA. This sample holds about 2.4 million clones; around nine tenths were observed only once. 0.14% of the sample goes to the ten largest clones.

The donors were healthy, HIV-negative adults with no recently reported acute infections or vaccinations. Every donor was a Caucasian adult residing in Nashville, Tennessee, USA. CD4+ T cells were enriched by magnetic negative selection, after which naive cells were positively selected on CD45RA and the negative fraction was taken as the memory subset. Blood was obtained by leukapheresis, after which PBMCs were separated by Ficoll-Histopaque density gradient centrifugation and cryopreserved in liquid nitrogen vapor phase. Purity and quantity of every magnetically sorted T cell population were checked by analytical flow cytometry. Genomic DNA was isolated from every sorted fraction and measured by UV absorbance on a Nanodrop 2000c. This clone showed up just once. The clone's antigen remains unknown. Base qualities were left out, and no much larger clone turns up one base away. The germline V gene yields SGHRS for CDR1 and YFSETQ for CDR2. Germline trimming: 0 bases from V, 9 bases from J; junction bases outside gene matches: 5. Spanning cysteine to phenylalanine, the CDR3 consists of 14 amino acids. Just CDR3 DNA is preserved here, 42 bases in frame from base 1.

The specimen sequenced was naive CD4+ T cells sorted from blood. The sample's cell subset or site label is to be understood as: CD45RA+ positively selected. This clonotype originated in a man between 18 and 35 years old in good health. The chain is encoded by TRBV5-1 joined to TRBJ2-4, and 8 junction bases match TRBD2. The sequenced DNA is TGCGCCAGCAGCTTGGATGGCAGCGGGGGCATTCAGTACTTC. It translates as CASSLDGSGGIQYF. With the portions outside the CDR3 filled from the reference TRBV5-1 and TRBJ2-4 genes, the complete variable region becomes KAGVTQTPRYLIKTRGQQVTLSCSPISGHRSVSWYQQTPGQGLQFLFEYFSETQRNKGNFPGRFSGRQFSNSRSEMNVSTLELGDSALYLCASSLDGSGGIQYFGAGTRLSVL.